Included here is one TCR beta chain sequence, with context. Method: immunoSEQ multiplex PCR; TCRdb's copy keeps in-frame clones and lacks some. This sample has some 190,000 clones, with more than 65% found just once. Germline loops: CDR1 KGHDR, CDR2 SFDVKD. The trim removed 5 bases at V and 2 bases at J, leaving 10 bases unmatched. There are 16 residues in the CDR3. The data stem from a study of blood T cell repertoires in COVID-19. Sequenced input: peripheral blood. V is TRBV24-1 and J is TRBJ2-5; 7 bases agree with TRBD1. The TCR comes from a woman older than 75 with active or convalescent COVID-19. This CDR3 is CATSGSAGQEQETQYF. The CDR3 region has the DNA TGTGCCACCAGTGGGTCGGCCGGACAGGAACAAGAGACCCAGTACTTC.